This TCR beta chain was obtained from a study of T cells in Graves' hyperthyroidism and ophthalmopathy. Turning to the study itself: Peripheral blood was taken when the disease was first diagnosed, before any treatment began. Regarding the study as a whole: Stable hyperthyroidism and ophthalmopathy were separated using 13 V-J signatures.

V lost 1 base and J 0 bases, leaving 7 bases between the germline ends. There are 15 residues in the CDR3. Amplified TCR beta CDR3 regions came from RNA transcripts. The HTBI primer set served for first-round RT-PCR of the TCR CDR3. In TCRdb, the multiplex PCR reads were re-called with MiXCR into one record per CDR3 protein. The data hold around 420,000 distinct CDR3 sequences, with about 13% observed a single time. This clonotype was recorded at least ten times. Its target is unknown. The sample consisted of blood. The chain is built from TRBV12-3 or TRBV12-4 and TRBJ2-1; no definite D call. This clonotype was obtained from a woman younger than 35 with Graves' hyperthyroidism. This CDR3 reads CASSLGPSSYNEQFF. The CDR3 bases are TGTGCCAGCAGTTTAGGCCCGAGCTCCTACAATGAGCAGTTCTTC.